The rows below give T cell receptor beta chains drawn from one sample of a study of shared clonotypes between healthy human individuals. Using immunoSEQ multiplex PCR, the repertoire was profiled, and TCRdb retains in-frame clones only, with some absent. The sample records approximately 1.9 million clones, 93% being singletons. Material for sequencing was naive CD8+ T cells from PBMCs. All receptors derive from a man aged 18 to 30 in good health. Some clones in this sample may be carry-over from other donors' samples. CDR3s leave out the opening cysteine and the closing phenylalanine or tryptophan. Fields, in order: J gene, CDR3 length, V gene, CDR3 protein.

TRBJ1-3 12 TRBV6-6 ASSPWISGNTIY
TRBJ1-4 13 TRBV5-1 ASSLEQGANEKLF
TRBJ2-2 13 TRBV2 ASLSGKGGTGELF
TRBJ1-4 12 TRBV28 ASIGHRGNEKLF
TRBJ2-2 12 TRBV7-3 ASSPQGFAGELF
TRBJ2-7 11 TRBV2 ASSDAGDLGEY
TRBJ2-2 12 TRBV7-9 ASSRGGTTGELF
TRBJ1-2 16 TRBV14 ASSQDPPGRLRDYGYT
TRBJ2-2 10 TRBV6-1 AVPTHTGELF
TRBJ2-3 14 TRBV4-1 ASSPIRRERTDTQY
TRBJ2-7 13 TRBV29-1 SVEESSLPYYEQY
TRBJ1-3 16 TRBV7-9 ASSLNLASDSSGNTIY
TRBJ2-3 13 TRBV7-8 ASSLGTSGSHTQY
TRBJ2-1 15 TRBV7-9 ASSSPSLAGGYNEQF
TRBJ2-3 12 TRBV29-1 SVYGLPGTDTQY
TRBJ2-2 14 TRBV27 ASSPIPGLAAGELF
TRBJ1-1 13 TRBV18 ASSLMTELNTEAF
TRBJ1-2 10 TRBV6-5 ASSYPLGGYT
TRBJ1-3 11 TRBV19 ASSSSTRNTIY
TRBJ2-2 9 TRBV29-1 SARVTGELF
TRBJ1-1 13 TRBV2 ASSDSEAGRTEAF
TRBJ2-5 13 TRBV9 ASSAGLAVHETQY
TRBJ2-7 13 TRBV5-1 ASSGWDSGNYEQY
TRBJ2-1 10 TRBV7-6 ASSLVDNEQF
TRBJ2-7 12 TRBV29-1 SVEGTSGVGEQY
TRBJ2-3 11 TRBV28 ASSAHLSDTQY
TRBJ1-4 13 TRBV27 ASSPTQGANEKLF
TRBJ2-1 11 TRBV4-3 ASSLDRNNEQF
TRBJ2-1 10 TRBV12-5 ASGLVSTEQF
TRBJ2-7 13 TRBV30 AWSLSSGRADEQY
TRBJ1-4 11 TRBV10-3 AISGQGNEKLF
TRBJ2-1 11 TRBV5-6 ASSLGFNNEQF
TRBJ2-5 13 TRBV6-5 ASSPGTGGQETQY
TRBJ2-7 11 TRBV5-1 ASSRGQGYEQY
TRBJ2-2 17 TRBV11-2 ASSFWTGGKYTNTGELF
TRBJ1-1 10 TRBV15 ATKGPGPEAF
TRBJ2-7 15 TRBV28 ASSLEGLAGRPYEQY
TRBJ1-2 12 TRBV4-3 ASSPGPGHYGYT
TRBJ2-1 13 TRBV11-3 ASSLRAGGYNEQF
TRBJ2-2 14 TRBV9 ASRATGLAGVGELF
TRBJ2-5 15 TRBV4-3 ASSQDWVGRAPETQY
TRBJ1-5 11 TRBV29-1 SVGGGGNQPQH
TRBJ1-2 15 TRBV5-6 ASSLYLTEGLNYGYT